This is a list of T cell receptor beta chains from one sample in a study of T cells in localized non-small cell lung cancer. Here immunoSEQ multiplex PCR was the method, and the copy in TCRdb shows in-frame clones only, minus some. The sample lists over a thousand clones; 30% to 40% were seen once. The sequenced sample was normal lung tissue next to the tumor, obtained before any cancer treatment. All receptors derive from a male donor at least 60 years old with stage II lung adenocarcinoma. Both conserved end residues are part of each CDR3. A D gene is named only where the DNA matches it firmly. Only part of the rows carry a size: once, few, many, or a class if the clone is expanded.

j_call v_call d_call clone_size cdr3_nt cdr3_aa
TRBJ1-1 TRBV9 NA NA TGTGCCAGCAGCCCCCGCAGCAGTCAGAAAGCTTTCTTT CASSPRSSQKAFF
TRBJ1-1 TRBV18 NA NA TGTGCCAGCTCACCAGGTTCAAAGGGGGGGTACCCTGAAGCTTTCTTT CASSPGSKGGYPEAFF
TRBJ2-6 TRBV19 NA NA TGTGCCAGTATGGGAGTCGGGTCCTATCTGGGCGTCCTGACTTTC CASMGVGSYLGVLTF
TRBJ2-7 TRBV11-3 TRBD1 medium-sized TGTGCCAGCAGCTCGGGACAGTTCTCCTACGAGCAGTACTTC CASSSGQFSYEQYF
TRBJ2-1 TRBV30 NA few TGTGCCTCGGAGATAAGGGGCAATGAGCAGTTCTTC CASEIRGNEQFF
TRBJ1-1 TRBV11-3 NA NA TGTGCCAGCAGCCCCGGACAGCCCGGTAAAGGTGAAGCTTTCTTT CASSPGQPGKGEAFF
TRBJ2-3 TRBV29-1 TRBD2 few TGCAGCGTCGAAAGAGGGGCTAGCGGGAGAACAGATACGCAGTATTTT CSVERGASGRTDTQYF
TRBJ2-5 TRBV6-8 NA medium-sized TGTGCCAGCCAAAGGGCCAGCCAAGAGACCCAGTACTTC CASQRASQETQYF
TRBJ1-5 TRBV19 TRBD1 few TGTGCCAGCGCGAATCCGGGACAGGGGGCCAGCAATCAGCCCCAGCATTTT CASANPGQGASNQPQHF
TRBJ2-3 TRBV19 TRBD1 NA TGTGCCAGCGGACAGGCTTCCACAGATACGCAGTATTTT CASGQASTDTQYF